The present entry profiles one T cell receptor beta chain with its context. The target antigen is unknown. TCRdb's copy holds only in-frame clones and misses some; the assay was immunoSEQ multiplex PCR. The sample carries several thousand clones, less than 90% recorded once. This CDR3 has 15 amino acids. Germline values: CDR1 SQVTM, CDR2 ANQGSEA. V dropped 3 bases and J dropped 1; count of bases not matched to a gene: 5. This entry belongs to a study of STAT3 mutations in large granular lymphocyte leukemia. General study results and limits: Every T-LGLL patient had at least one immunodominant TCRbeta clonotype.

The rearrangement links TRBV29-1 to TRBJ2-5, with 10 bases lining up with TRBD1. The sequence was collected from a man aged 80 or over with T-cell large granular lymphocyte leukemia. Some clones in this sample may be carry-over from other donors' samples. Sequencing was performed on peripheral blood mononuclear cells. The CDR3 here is CSVEGDRGIQETQYF. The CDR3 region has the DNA TGCAGCGTTGAGGGGGACAGGGGAATCCAAGAGACCCAGTACTTC.